What follows are 27 T cell receptor beta chains derived from one specimen sequenced in a study of blood T cell repertoires in COVID-19. TCRdb keeps only in-frame clones here, not all; method: immunoSEQ multiplex PCR. The sample contains fewer than 70,000 clones, roughly 87% of which appear only once. The sequenced sample consisted of peripheral blood. These TCRs come from a man in his forties or fifties with active COVID-19.

This chain joins TRBV20-1 and TRBJ2-7; perhaps TRBD2 as D (5 bases). This CDR3 comprises 14 residues. Deletions cut 3 bases from V and 0 bases from J, with 12 bases between. Germline V gene sequence: CDR1 DFQATT, CDR2 SNEGSKA (reference sequence). The CDR3 loop is CSASTGILSYEQYF. The CDR3 DNA reads as TGCAGTGCTAGTACGGGGATTCTCTCCTACGAGCAGTACTTC.

The genes are TRBV5-6 and TRBJ1-1; no reliable D call. Germline loops: CDR1 SGHDT, CDR2 YYEEEE. V lost 2 bases to trimming and J lost 4 bases, with 9 bases between them. This CDR3 has 13 amino acids. Written as DNA, the CDR3 is TGTGCCAGCAGCTTTGAGGATGGCACTGAAGCTTTCTTT. Translation: CASSFEDGTEAFF.

The chain recombines TRBV9 with TRBJ2-2, with D possibly matching TRBD2 (6 bases). Germline V CDR1 and CDR2: SGDLS, YYNGEE. V dropped 0 bases and J dropped 2 bases, with 11 bases sitting between them. CDR3 length: 16 amino acids. The chain's CDR3 is CASSVGLALNTGELFF. CDR3 nucleotide sequence: TGTGCCAGCAGCGTAGGTCTAGCGCTTAACACCGGGGAGCTGTTTTTT.

This clone is a singleton in its sample. J is TRBJ2-7 and V is TRBV18; TRBD1 matches at 7 bases. The germline CDR1 and CDR2 sequences are KGHSH and LQKENI. Germline trimming cut 3 bases from V and 1 base from J; bases unmatched to any gene: 6. The CDR3 runs 15 residues. CDR3 amino acids: CASSPTGEYSYEQYF. CDR3 sequence (DNA): TGTGCCAGCTCACCTACAGGGGAATATTCCTACGAGCAGTACTTC. Full variable domain (rest looked up from reference TRBV18 and TRBJ2-7): NAGVMQNPRHLVRRRGQEARLRCSPMKGHSHVYWYRQLPEEGLKFMVYLQKENIIDESGMPKERFSAEFPKEGPSILRIQQVVRGDSAAYFCASSPTGEYSYEQYFGPGTRLTVT.

The CDR3 loop reads CASSLAPDRAATQYF. The CDR3 nucleotides are TGTGCCAGCAGCTTAGCGCCGGACAGGGCTGCTACGCAGTATTTT. The chain uses TRBV7-2 and TRBJ2-3, with 8 bases lining up with TRBD1. The CDR3 has 15 amino acids. Trimming took 0 bases from V and 8 from J; bases not matched to a gene: 7. Looked up from germline, CDR1 is SGHTA and CDR2 is FQGNSA. Based on the CDR3 plus reference TRBV7-2 and TRBJ2-3, the full variable domain is GAGVSQSPSNKVTEKGKDVELRCDPISGHTALYWYRQSLGQGLEFLIYFQGNSAPDKSGLPSDRFSAERTGGSVSTLTIQRTQQEDSAVYLCASSLAPDRAATQYFGPGTRLTVL.

The chain employs TRBV5-1 and TRBJ2-1; 7 bases align to TRBD1. CDR3 length equals 15 residues. The trim removed 6 bases at V and 1 base at J, leaving 7 bases unmatched. Germline loops: CDR1 SGHRS, CDR2 YFSETQ. The CDR3 sequence is CASKGAIGSYNEQFF. As DNA, the CDR3 is TGCGCCAGCAAGGGGGCCATTGGGTCCTACAATGAGCAGTTCTTC.

V usage is TRBV7-2 and J usage is TRBJ2-1; a possible D gene is TRBD1 (5 bases). Germline values: CDR1 SGHTA, CDR2 FQGNSA. V shed 5 bases and J shed 8 bases, with 13 bases lying between them. The CDR3 runs to 13 residues. The CDR3 region has the DNA TGTGCCAGCAGCGAGCAGGGCATGGATGAGCAGTTCTTC. Translating it yields CASSEQGMDEQFF.

The chain combines TRBV14 with TRBJ2-7; TRBD2 is a possible D gene (5 bases). V was trimmed by 0 bases and J by 2 bases, leaving 14 bases between them. Germline loops: CDR1 SGHDN, CDR2 FVKESK. The CDR3 extends over 16 amino acids. CDR3 protein: CASSQERAGWAYEQYF. The DNA of the CDR3 is TGTGCCAGCAGCCAAGAGAGGGCAGGTTGGGCCTACGAGCAGTACTTC. The variable domain in full, completed from reference TRBV14 and TRBJ2-7, reads EAGVTQFPSHSVIEKGQTVTLRCDPISGHDNLYWYRRVMGKEIKFLLHFVKESKQDESGMPNNRFLAERTGGTYSTLKVQPAELEDSGVYFCASSQERAGWAYEQYFGPGTRLTVT.

This chain uses TRBV28 with TRBJ1-1; D gene ambiguous. V was pared by 3 bases and J by 10 bases, with 12 bases between. This CDR3 region has 12 residues. CDR1 and CDR2 from the germline V gene are MDHEN and SYDVKM. CDR3 DNA sequence: TGTGCCAGCAGTTTCCCCCACCCCGGAGCTTTCTTT. Translation gives CASSFPHPGAFF.

The V and J genes are TRBV5-6 and TRBJ2-3; maybe TRBD2 (5 bases). Trimming left V 6 bases short and J 0 bases short, with 17 bases between. The CDR3 contains 16 residues. Germline V gives CDR1 SGHDT, CDR2 YYEEEE. The CDR3 nucleotides read TGTGCCAGCATCCCGTTTGTGGGAGCGAGCACAGATACGCAGTATTTT. This codes for CASIPFVGASTDTQYF.

The chain couples TRBV29-1 to TRBJ1-2; 7 nucleotides line up with TRBD1. Trimming at V came to 3 bases and at J to 5 bases, leaving 12 bases not matched to a gene. The CDR3 length is 15 residues. In germline, CDR1 is SQVTM, CDR2 ANQGSEA. As DNA, the CDR3 is TGCAGCGTTGATAATCTTCCAGGGGGTTCATATGGCTACACCTTC. As protein: CSVDNLPGGSYGYTF.

The chain couples TRBV27 to TRBJ1-5; no firm D call. Germline V CDR1 and CDR2: MNHEY, SMNVEV (reference sequence). V shed 5 bases and J shed 6 bases, with 17 bases lying between them. The CDR3 contains 15 residues. CDR3 sequence (DNA): TGTGCCAGCAGTCCCCTCACTCTCGGCGGTCAGCCCCAGCATTTT. Protein: CASSPLTLGGQPQHF.

The V call is TRBV6-5, the J call TRBJ2-2, with TRBD1 as a possible D gene (6 bases). Germline V gene lookup returns CDR1 MNHEY and CDR2 SVGAGI. Trimming took off 10 bases at V and 5 bases at J, with 14 bases between the two ends. The CDR3 is 13 amino acids. The CDR3 sequence: CATCRGRTGELFF. CDR3 nucleotide sequence: TGTGCCACTTGCAGGGGTCGAACCGGGGAGCTGTTTTTT.

By share of the sample, this clone is medium-sized. The rearrangement links TRBV18 to TRBJ1-5; D gene ambiguous. The germline V gene encodes CDR1 KGHSH and CDR2 LQKENI. The CDR3 length is 13 residues. V was cut by 3 bases and J by 8 bases, with 11 bases left in between. The CDR3 coding sequence is TGTGCCAGCTCACCCCAGTCAAGTGAGCCCCAGCATTTT. As protein: CASSPQSSEPQHF.

The chain couples TRBV7-2 to TRBJ2-3, with 7 bases identical to TRBD2. This CDR3 is 17 amino acids long. V was clipped by 5 bases and J by 5 bases; unmatched bases: 16. Germline V gene data show CDR1 as SGHTA and CDR2 as FQGNSA. The DNA of the CDR3 is TGTGCCAGCAGCGGGGCAGACCGGGGCTCGGGGGGAGATACGCAGTATTTT. Its translation is CASSGADRGSGGDTQYF.

This clone was counted only a few times. This chain joins TRBV5-6 and TRBJ2-2; 7 bases map to TRBD1. CDR3 length: 15 amino acids. V gave up 0 bases and J gave up 8 bases; unmatched junction bases: 7. Germline CDR1 SGHDT, CDR2 YYEEEE. The CDR3 coding sequence is TGTGCCAGCAGCTTGGTCGCAGGGGGATTTGGGGAGCTGTTTTTT. It yields the protein CASSLVAGGFGELFF.

The chain combines TRBV7-6 with TRBJ2-1; 9 bases map to TRBD2. V lost 3 bases to trimming and J lost 8 bases; unmatched junction nucleotides: 23. Germline loops: CDR1 SGHVS, CDR2 FNYEAQ. The CDR3 has 20 residues. The DNA for the CDR3 is TGTGCCAGCAGCTTGAGAGCCCTAGGCGCTCGAGCTAGCGGGGATCATGAGCAGTTCTTC. This encodes CASSLRALGARASGDHEQFF. Full variable domain (rest looked up from reference TRBV7-6 and TRBJ2-1): GAGVSQSPRYKVTKRGQDVALRCDPISGHVSLYWYRQALGQGPEFLTYFNYEAQQDKSGLPNDRFSAERPEGSISTLTIQRTEQRDSAMYRCASSLRALGARASGDHEQFFGPGTRLTVL.

The chain couples TRBV2 to TRBJ2-1, with TRBD2 matching 12 bases. The germline V gene has CDR1 SNHLY and CDR2 FYNNEI. This CDR3 has 15 residues. The V gene end was trimmed by 8 bases and the J gene end by 2 bases; junction bases not matched to a gene: 4. This CDR3 is CASARTSGAYNEQFF. DNA for the CDR3: TGTGCCAGCGCCCGGACTAGCGGGGCCTACAATGAGCAGTTCTTC.

This rearrangement joins TRBV2 to TRBJ2-7; TRBD2 aligns across 7 bases. This CDR3 spans 15 amino acids. Germline V gives CDR1 SNHLY, CDR2 FYNNEI. Germline trimming cut 8 bases from V and 6 bases from J; bases unmatched to any gene: 16. The CDR3 coding sequence is TGTGCCAGCGCCGGGAGTGCTGGGAGGGGTAGCGAGCAGTACTTC. Its protein is CASAGSAGRGSEQYF.

The genes are TRBV19 and TRBJ1-2; 8 bases map to TRBD1. Germline-derived CDR1 and CDR2 are LNHDA and SQIVND (reference sequence). Trimming cost V 9 bases and J 4 bases; bases outside gene matches: 10. The CDR3 consists of 14 residues. The CDR3 here is CASRYTGGLYGYTF. In nucleotides, the CDR3 is TGTGCCAGCCGGTATACAGGGGGACTCTATGGCTACACCTTC.

The rearrangement uses TRBV27 and TRBJ1-5; possible D gene TRBD1, 6 bases. The CDR3 runs to 15 residues. Per the germline V gene, CDR1 is MNHEY and CDR2 is SMNVEV (reference sequence). The ends were cut back, 7 bases at V and 5 bases at J, with 18 bases in the middle. CDR3 loop: CASKEQGIWDQPQHF. CDR3 bases: TGTGCCAGCAAAGAACAGGGAATTTGGGATCAGCCCCAGCATTTT.

The chain links TRBV21-1 to TRBJ2-3; the D call in the table, TRBD2, was not verified against the DNA. TRBV21-1 is deemed a pseudogene. This CDR3 comprises 15 residues. CDR3 in amino acids: CASSNFSGRAHTQYF. CDR3 DNA sequence: TGTGCCAGCAGCAACTTTAGCGGGAGGGCGCATACGCAGTATTTT.

The V and J genes are TRBV6-5 and TRBJ2-3; unclear D gene. Per the germline V gene, CDR1 is MNHEY and CDR2 is SVGAGI. Trimming shortened V by 1 base and J by 1 base, and 6 bases separated the two germline ends. The CDR3 consists of 14 residues. CDR3 amino acids: CASSYLRGTDTQYF. The CDR3 nucleotides are TGTGCCAGCAGTTACTTACGGGGCACAGATACGCAGTATTTT.

This chain links TRBV11-2 with TRBJ2-7, with D possibly matching TRBD1 (6 bases). V was cut by 1 base and J by 2 bases, with 15 bases left in between. The CDR3 loop spans 16 amino acids. Germline loops: CDR1 SGHAT, CDR2 FQNNGV. The CDR3 sequence: CASSLVAAGETYEQYF. The DNA of the CDR3 is TGTGCCAGCAGCTTAGTCGCGGCAGGGGAAACCTACGAGCAGTACTTC.

This rearrangement joins TRBV7-9 to TRBJ1-2; weak D call: TRBD1 (6 bases). This CDR3 region has 11 residues. Germline CDR1 reads SEHNR; CDR2 reads FQNEAQ (reference sequence). With 5 bases removed from V and 6 bases from J, the gap between germline ends came to 7 bases. The CDR3 DNA sequence: TGTGCCAGCAGCGCAGGGGATGGCTACACCTTC. Translated, it gives CASSAGDGYTF. Using reference TRBV7-9 and TRBJ1-2 for the parts outside the CDR3, the full variable domain is DTGVSQNPRHKITKRGQNVTFRCDPISEHNRLYWYRQTLGQGPEFLTYFQNEAQLEKSRLLSDRFSAERPKGSFSTLEIQRTEQGDSAMYLCASSAGDGYTFGSGTRLTVV.

This clone was counted once. V gene TRBV7-2 combines with J gene TRBJ2-1, with TRBD2 identical over 8 bases. Trimming took 2 bases from V and 7 from J; bases not matched to a gene: 13. The CDR3 is 17 amino acids. Germline CDR1 SGHTA, CDR2 FQGNSA. The CDR3 is CASSLSGSGGWGNEQFF. The CDR3 DNA sequence: TGTGCCAGCAGCTTATCCGGAAGCGGGGGCTGGGGGAATGAGCAGTTCTTC.

The genes are TRBV19 and TRBJ2-4; TRBD2 agrees at 7 bases. The germline gives CDR1 LNHDA, CDR2 SQIVND (reference sequence). The length of the CDR3 is 15 residues. The V segment lost 2 bases and the J segment 1 base; nucleotides outside the gene matches: 2. CDR3 in DNA: TGTGCCAGTAGTATAACTAGCGCGGCCAAAAACATTCAGTACTTC. The encoded protein is CASSITSAAKNIQYF.